Listed below are T cell receptor beta chains from one sample, sequenced in a study of shared clonotypes between healthy human individuals. The protocol was immunoSEQ multiplex PCR, while the TCRdb copy is restricted to in-frame clones and leaves out a portion. The table includes 330,000 or so clones, more than 60% detected once. Source material: memory CD4+ T cells sorted from blood. The receptors originated from a young man in good health. The CDR3 runs from the conserved cysteine through the conserved F or W. A D gene is named only where the DNA matches it firmly. The listing skips clone size in some rows; elsewhere it reads once, few, many or a size class.

clone_size: few
d_call: -
v_call: TRBV2
j_call: TRBJ1-3
cdr3_aa: CASQGIWSGNTIYF
cdr3_nt: TGTGCCTCCCAGGGCATTTGGTCTGGAAACACCATATATTTT

clone_size: -
d_call: -
v_call: TRBV19
j_call: TRBJ1-5
cdr3_aa: CASSIDGVSSQPQHF
cdr3_nt: TGTGCCAGTAGTATTGACGGGGTCTCGAGTCAGCCCCAGCATTTT

clone_size: -
d_call: -
v_call: TRBV6-1
j_call: TRBJ1-1
cdr3_aa: CASRETGQLPEAFF
cdr3_nt: TGTGCCAGCAGAGAAACAGGACAGTTACCTGAAGCTTTCTTT

clone_size: -
d_call: TRBD2
v_call: TRBV10-1
j_call: TRBJ2-2
cdr3_aa: CASSEGTSGNTGELFF
cdr3_nt: TGCGCCAGCAGCGAGGGGACTAGCGGGAACACCGGGGAGCTGTTTTTT

clone_size: -
d_call: -
v_call: TRBV6-1
j_call: TRBJ2-6
cdr3_aa: CASSDQFGVGANVLTF
cdr3_nt: TGTGCCAGCAGTGATCAGTTTGGGGTCGGGGCCAACGTCCTGACTTTC

clone_size: few
d_call: TRBD1
v_call: TRBV5-1
j_call: TRBJ2-7
cdr3_aa: CASSLGTGAQVNEQYF
cdr3_nt: TGCGCCAGCAGCTTGGGGACAGGGGCGCAGGTTAACGAGCAGTACTTC

clone_size: -
d_call: TRBD2
v_call: TRBV4-3
j_call: TRBJ2-5
cdr3_aa: CASSQGTSGRAETQYF
cdr3_nt: TGCGCCAGCAGCCAAGGGACTAGCGGGAGGGCCGAGACCCAGTACTTC

clone_size: -
d_call: -
v_call: TRBV19
j_call: TRBJ1-1
cdr3_aa: CASSLRTENTEAFF
cdr3_nt: TGTGCCAGTAGTCTGAGGACAGAGAACACTGAAGCTTTCTTT

clone_size: -
d_call: -
v_call: TRBV19
j_call: TRBJ1-2
cdr3_aa: CASSIVEAHGYTF
cdr3_nt: TGTGCCAGTAGTATAGTCGAAGCCCATGGCTACACCTTC

clone_size: -
d_call: TRBD2
v_call: TRBV7-8
j_call: TRBJ2-7
cdr3_aa: CASSLVAGALSYEQYF
cdr3_nt: TGTGCCAGCAGCTTAGTGGCGGGAGCTTTGTCCTACGAGCAGTACTTC

clone_size: few
d_call: -
v_call: TRBV11-2
j_call: TRBJ1-1
cdr3_aa: CASSPGQPTEAFF
cdr3_nt: TGTGCCAGCTCGCCGGGCCAACCCACTGAAGCTTTCTTT

clone_size: -
d_call: -
v_call: TRBV7-9
j_call: TRBJ2-1
cdr3_aa: CASSWQGDEQFF
cdr3_nt: TGTGCCAGCAGCTGGCAAGGGGATGAGCAGTTCTTC

clone_size: -
d_call: -
v_call: TRBV5-1
j_call: TRBJ2-3
cdr3_aa: CASSLVTGGTQYF
cdr3_nt: TGCGCCAGCAGCTTGGTAACTGGCGGTACGCAGTATTTT

clone_size: -
d_call: TRBD2
v_call: TRBV5-1
j_call: TRBJ2-7
cdr3_aa: CASTPLAGKGPYEQYF
cdr3_nt: TGCGCCAGCACTCCATTAGCGGGCAAAGGCCCCTACGAGCAGTACTTC

clone_size: -
d_call: -
v_call: TRBV5-4
j_call: TRBJ2-1
cdr3_aa: CASSLPLINEQFF
cdr3_nt: TGTGCCAGCAGCTTGCCCCTAATCAATGAGCAGTTCTTC

clone_size: -
d_call: -
v_call: TRBV7-9
j_call: TRBJ2-5
cdr3_aa: CASSLGGQSAETQYF
cdr3_nt: TGTGCCAGCAGCTTAGGGGGTCAGTCGGCAGAGACCCAGTACTTC

clone_size: -
d_call: TRBD2
v_call: TRBV9
j_call: TRBJ2-2
cdr3_aa: CASSPGLEIGELFF
cdr3_nt: TGTGCCAGCAGCCCAGGACTAGAGATCGGGGAGCTGTTTTTT

clone_size: once
d_call: -
v_call: TRBV5-4
j_call: TRBJ2-2
cdr3_aa: CASSSDSGELFF
cdr3_nt: TGTGCCAGCAGCTCAGACTCCGGGGAGCTGTTTTTT

clone_size: -
d_call: -
v_call: TRBV18
j_call: TRBJ2-7
cdr3_aa: CASSPDPGMGERYEQYF
cdr3_nt: TGTGCCAGCTCACCCGACCCGGGTATGGGGGAGCGCTACGAGCAGTACTTC

clone_size: -
d_call: -
v_call: TRBV2
j_call: TRBJ2-1
cdr3_aa: CASMRTAPNEQFF
cdr3_nt: TGTGCCAGCATGAGGACGGCCCCCAATGAGCAGTTCTTC

clone_size: -
d_call: TRBD2
v_call: TRBV7-2
j_call: TRBJ2-1
cdr3_aa: CASSLPRRGGSSYNEQFF
cdr3_nt: TGTGCCAGCAGCTTACCCCGGCGCGGGGGGAGCTCCTACAATGAGCAGTTCTTC

clone_size: -
d_call: TRBD2
v_call: TRBV7-9
j_call: TRBJ2-1
cdr3_aa: CASSPRRGLAGAYEQFF
cdr3_nt: TGTGCCAGCAGCCCAAGGAGAGGACTAGCGGGAGCCTATGAGCAGTTCTTC

clone_size: -
d_call: TRBD2
v_call: TRBV7-9
j_call: TRBJ2-3
cdr3_aa: CASSQPGLGTDTQYF
cdr3_nt: TGTGCCAGCAGCCAACCGGGACTAGGTACAGATACGCAGTATTTT

clone_size: -
d_call: TRBD1
v_call: TRBV7-7
j_call: TRBJ2-1
cdr3_aa: CASSPGTGAQNEQFF
cdr3_nt: TGTGCTAGCAGCCCAGGGACAGGTGCGCAGAATGAGCAGTTCTTC

clone_size: -
d_call: -
v_call: TRBV7-2
j_call: TRBJ1-1
cdr3_aa: CASSLATGLGAFF
cdr3_nt: TGTGCCAGCAGCTTAGCAACAGGGCTCGGGGCTTTCTTT

clone_size: once
d_call: TRBD1
v_call: TRBV5-4
j_call: TRBJ1-2
cdr3_aa: CASSAGTGTANYGYTF
cdr3_nt: TGTGCCAGCAGCGCGGGCACCGGGACAGCTAACTATGGCTACACCTTC

clone_size: -
d_call: -
v_call: TRBV19
j_call: TRBJ1-2
cdr3_aa: CASSIGIWGSSGYTF
cdr3_nt: TGTGCCAGTAGTATTGGGATATGGGGATCGAGTGGCTACACCTTC

clone_size: -
d_call: TRBD2
v_call: TRBV10-3
j_call: TRBJ2-3
cdr3_aa: CASSPSGLTDTQYF
cdr3_nt: TGTGCCTCATCCCCTAGCGGGCTGACAGATACGCAGTATTTT

clone_size: -
d_call: -
v_call: TRBV6-5
j_call: TRBJ1-5
cdr3_aa: CASSYRPNQPQHF
cdr3_nt: TGTGCCAGCAGTTACCGGCCGAATCAGCCCCAGCATTTT

clone_size: -
d_call: TRBD1
v_call: TRBV28
j_call: TRBJ1-1
cdr3_aa: CASRDRYTEAFF
cdr3_nt: TGTGCCAGCAGGGACAGGTACACTGAAGCTTTCTTT

clone_size: -
d_call: -
v_call: TRBV28
j_call: TRBJ2-7
cdr3_aa: CASCALAPTYEQYF
cdr3_nt: TGTGCCAGCTGTGCTCTGGCGCCGACCTACGAGCAGTACTTC

clone_size: -
d_call: -
v_call: TRBV2
j_call: TRBJ1-5
cdr3_aa: CASSERRVLGQPQHF
cdr3_nt: TGTGCCAGCAGTGAACGTCGGGTCCTCGGTCAGCCCCAGCATTTT

clone_size: -
d_call: -
v_call: TRBV11-2
j_call: TRBJ2-1
cdr3_aa: CASSLEGGSGAEQFF
cdr3_nt: TGTGCCAGCAGCTTAGAGGGTGGGAGCGGAGCCGAGCAGTTCTTC

clone_size: once
d_call: -
v_call: TRBV19
j_call: TRBJ1-4
cdr3_aa: CASSSGRQGGEKLFF
cdr3_nt: TGTGCCAGTAGTTCGGGGAGGCAGGGTGGAGAAAAACTGTTTTTT

clone_size: -
d_call: TRBD2
v_call: TRBV5-1
j_call: TRBJ2-3
cdr3_aa: CASSLALAGFTDTQYF
cdr3_nt: TGCGCCAGCAGCTTGGCACTAGCGGGATTCACAGATACGCAGTATTTT

clone_size: -
d_call: -
v_call: TRBV7-3
j_call: TRBJ2-3
cdr3_aa: CASSLIAGTDTQYF
cdr3_nt: TGTGCCAGCAGCTTAATTGCCGGCACAGATACGCAGTATTTT

clone_size: -
d_call: -
v_call: TRBV11-1
j_call: TRBJ2-2
cdr3_aa: CASNRLEGNTGELFF
cdr3_nt: TGTGCCAGCAACCGGTTGGAGGGTAACACCGGGGAGCTGTTTTTT

clone_size: once
d_call: TRBD2
v_call: TRBV7-9
j_call: TRBJ2-7
cdr3_aa: CASSYPPQRELYEQYF
cdr3_nt: TGTGCCAGCAGCTACCCCCCTCAGCGGGAATTATACGAGCAGTACTTC

clone_size: once
d_call: TRBD1
v_call: TRBV7-3
j_call: TRBJ2-1
cdr3_aa: CASSSWTGEAINEQFF
cdr3_nt: TGTGCCAGCAGCTCTTGGACAGGGGAGGCAATTAATGAGCAGTTCTTC

clone_size: few
d_call: TRBD2
v_call: TRBV6-5
j_call: TRBJ2-2
cdr3_aa: CASSSVLAGYTGELFF
cdr3_nt: TGTGCCAGCAGTTCTGTCCTAGCGGGATACACCGGGGAGCTGTTTTTT

clone_size: -
d_call: -
v_call: TRBV5-1
j_call: TRBJ2-3
cdr3_aa: CASSAGGRPDTQYF
cdr3_nt: TGCGCCAGCAGCGCCGGGGGGCGCCCAGATACGCAGTATTTT

clone_size: -
d_call: -
v_call: TRBV10-3
j_call: TRBJ1-1
cdr3_aa: CAISESLRTEAFF
cdr3_nt: TGTGCCATCAGTGAGTCCCTGAGGACTGAAGCTTTCTTT

clone_size: many
d_call: -
v_call: TRBV5-1
j_call: TRBJ2-3
cdr3_aa: CASTSMGQTFSGTDTQYF
cdr3_nt: TGCGCCAGCACCTCAATGGGGCAAACTTTCTCTGGCACAGATACGCAGTATTTT

clone_size: -
d_call: -
v_call: TRBV7-9
j_call: TRBJ1-1
cdr3_aa: CASSYSQGTEAFF
cdr3_nt: TGTGCCAGCAGTTATTCACAGGGCACTGAAGCTTTCTTT

clone_size: -
d_call: TRBD2
v_call: TRBV9
j_call: TRBJ2-5
cdr3_aa: CASSVAGLGGETQYF
cdr3_nt: TGTGCCAGCAGCGTAGCTGGGCTGGGAGGGGAGACCCAGTACTTC

clone_size: -
d_call: -
v_call: TRBV7-6
j_call: TRBJ1-4
cdr3_aa: CASSFTKWEKLFF
cdr3_nt: TGTGCCAGCAGCTTTACCAAGTGGGAAAAACTGTTTTTT

clone_size: -
d_call: -
v_call: TRBV27
j_call: TRBJ2-7
cdr3_aa: CASSFRDLWGEQYF
cdr3_nt: TGTGCCAGCAGTTTTCGAGATCTCTGGGGCGAGCAGTACTTC

clone_size: -
d_call: -
v_call: TRBV6-5
j_call: TRBJ2-3
cdr3_aa: CASSYGQPLTDTQYF
cdr3_nt: TGTGCCAGCAGTTACGGGCAGCCTCTCACAGATACGCAGTATTTT

clone_size: -
d_call: -
v_call: TRBV15
j_call: TRBJ1-4
cdr3_aa: CATSPNPTHNEKLFF
cdr3_nt: TGTGCCACCAGCCCAAACCCGACTCATAATGAAAAACTGTTTTTT

clone_size: once
d_call: -
v_call: TRBV28
j_call: TRBJ2-5
cdr3_aa: CASNNRARSTQYF
cdr3_nt: TGTGCCAGCAATAACAGGGCCCGGTCGACCCAGTACTTC

clone_size: -
d_call: -
v_call: TRBV7-2
j_call: TRBJ1-1
cdr3_aa: CASSPDRMNTEAFF
cdr3_nt: TGTGCCAGCAGCCCGGACAGAATGAACACTGAAGCTTTCTTT

clone_size: -
d_call: -
v_call: TRBV2
j_call: TRBJ2-7
cdr3_aa: CASRVGIGQTYEQYF
cdr3_nt: TGTGCCAGCAGGGTCGGAATTGGCCAAACCTACGAGCAGTACTTC

clone_size: many
d_call: -
v_call: TRBV5-6
j_call: TRBJ2-2
cdr3_aa: CASSVTIPGELFF
cdr3_nt: TGTGCCAGCAGCGTAACCATCCCCGGGGAGCTGTTTTTT

clone_size: -
d_call: -
v_call: TRBV9
j_call: TRBJ1-1
cdr3_aa: CASSAHLGGRTEAFF
cdr3_nt: TGTGCCAGCAGCGCGCATCTTGGTGGACGCACTGAAGCTTTCTTT

clone_size: -
d_call: -
v_call: TRBV18
j_call: TRBJ2-4
cdr3_aa: CASSPDTQNIQYF
cdr3_nt: TGTGCCAGCTCACCTGACACGCAAAACATTCAGTACTTC